Below are 27 T cell receptor beta chains sequenced from a single sample in a study of T cell responses to AZD1222 COVID-19 vaccine. Only in-frame clones appear in the TCRdb table, and some are missing; sequencing was by immunoSEQ multiplex PCR. Here the sample spans roughly 190,000 clones, 85% to 95% being singletons. Here the sequenced sample was peripheral blood, taken on day 0 of AZD1222 vaccination. These receptors all come from an adult in good health.

This clone was detected once. V usage is TRBV2 and J usage is TRBJ1-1; maybe TRBD1 (6 bases). V lost 2 bases to trimming and J lost 4 bases, with 11 bases between them. Per germline, CDR1 SNHLY and CDR2 FYNNEI. This CDR3 spans 14 amino acids. The chain's CDR3 is CASSENRVGTEAFF. The DNA of the CDR3 is TGTGCCAGCAGTGAAAACAGGGTGGGCACTGAAGCTTTCTTT.

The chain recombines TRBV27 with TRBJ1-1; the match to TRBD1 covers 7 bases. Germline V gives CDR1 MNHEY, CDR2 SMNVEV (reference sequence). This CDR3 comprises 14 residues. The V gene end was trimmed by 6 bases and the J gene end by 6 bases; junction bases not matched to a gene: 10. DNA for the CDR3: TGTGCCAGCAGGAACAGGGGAACGGGAGCTGAAGCTTTCTTT. Translating gives CASRNRGTGAEAFF.

The chain has TRBV15 and TRBJ1-2; D is unresolved. CDR3 length: 14 amino acids. Germline V gene data show CDR1 as LNHNV and CDR2 as YYDKDF (reference sequence). The germline V and J ends were trimmed by 1 base and 4 bases, with 10 bases remaining between them. CDR3: CATSRGVMSYGYTF. The CDR3 DNA reads as TGTGCCACCAGCAGAGGAGTCATGAGCTATGGCTACACCTTC.

The CDR3 region has the DNA TGTGCCAGCAGCTTAGCGCCTAGCGGGGGCCGCACAGATACGCAGTATTTT. This sequence encodes CASSLAPSGGRTDTQYF. The rearrangement links TRBV7-2 to TRBJ2-3; 10 bases map to TRBD2. The CDR3 loop spans 17 amino acids. Trimming cost V 0 bases and J 1 base; bases outside gene matches: 4. The germline gives CDR1 SGHTA, CDR2 FQGNSA.

This chain connects TRBV7-9 to TRBJ1-6, with 9 nucleotides matching TRBD1. Germline values: CDR1 SEHNR, CDR2 FQNEAQ (reference sequence). The V and J ends lost 5 bases and 10 bases, in that order; junction bases with no gene match: 12. CDR3 length: 16 residues. Here the CDR3 reads CASSKAGQGFGSPLHF. CDR3 coding DNA: TGTGCCAGCAGCAAGGCGGGACAGGGTTTTGGGTCACCCCTCCACTTT.

This chain connects TRBV6-5 to TRBJ2-1; D may correspond to TRBD1 or TRBD2 (5 bases each). Trimming stripped 7 bases from V and 6 bases from J, with 16 bases between. The length of the CDR3 is 14 residues. Germline V lookup: CDR1 MNHEY, CDR2 SVGAGI. The DNA of the CDR3 is TGTGCCAGCACCCCACCTGGGGGTGCCAATGAGCAGTTCTTC. It encodes CASTPPGGANEQFF.

In nucleotides, the CDR3 is TGTGCCAGCAGTGAAGTCGAAGCCTTGCCCGCTTTCTTT. Its protein is CASSEVEALPAFF. The chain employs TRBV6-1 and TRBJ1-1; D not resolved. CDR1 is MNHNS, CDR2 SASEGT, per germline. There are 13 residues in the CDR3. V lost 1 base, J lost 11 bases, and 14 bases lay in between.

In its sample, this clone was seen a few times. V and J are TRBV19 and TRBJ2-7, with TRBD2 matching 12 bases. The CDR3 has 18 amino acids. Germline V gene lookup returns CDR1 LNHDA and CDR2 SQIVND (reference sequence). With 4 bases clipped from V and 3 bases from J, the junction kept 13 bases outside the gene matches. The CDR3 loop reads CASSKVSLTSGGIYEQYF. CDR3 bases: TGTGCCAGTAGTAAAGTTTCTTTGACTAGCGGGGGAATCTACGAGCAGTACTTC.

The chain employs TRBV7-9 and TRBJ1-1, with TRBD1 matching 9 bases. The V gene's germline CDR1 is SEHNR and CDR2 FQNEAQ (reference sequence). The CDR3 runs 17 residues. The junction had 10 bases not matched to a gene; V was cut back by 2 bases and J by 3 bases. The CDR3 loop reads CASSLSPGQGEHTEAFF. In DNA form, the CDR3 reads TGTGCCAGCAGCTTATCCCCGGGACAGGGAGAGCACACTGAAGCTTTCTTT.

The gene calls are TRBV7-2 and TRBJ1-5; 11 positions agree with TRBD1. CDR1 is SGHTA and CDR2 is FQGNSA in the germline V gene. J lost 6 bases, V lost 3 bases, and 4 bases had no gene match. This CDR3 spans 15 amino acids. CDR3 sequence: CASSFGDRGVQPQHF. The CDR3 bases are TGTGCCAGCAGCTTTGGGGACAGGGGGGTTCAGCCCCAGCATTTT.

This rearrangement joins TRBV6-5 to TRBJ1-2, with D maybe TRBD1 (6 bases). Deletions cut 4 bases from V and 6 bases from J, with 21 bases between. Germline V gene lookup returns CDR1 MNHEY and CDR2 SVGAGI. The CDR3 extends over 16 amino acids. In DNA form, the CDR3 reads TGTGCCAGCAGTTCAAAGATCGCAGGGGCGGGGAATGGCTACACCTTC. This sequence encodes CASSSKIAGAGNGYTF.

The J gene is TRBJ2-2, the V gene TRBV19, with no clear D. CDR3 length equals 15 residues. The V and J ends lost 0 bases and 5 bases respectively, with 10 bases between them. CDR1 is LNHDA, CDR2 SQIVND, per germline (reference sequence). Here the CDR3 reads CASSIESTRTGELFF. The CDR3, as DNA: TGTGCCAGTAGTATAGAATCTACGCGGACCGGGGAGCTGTTTTTT.

The chain carries TRBV28 and TRBJ1-2; D is ambiguous. CDR3 length equals 13 residues. Trimming pared 3 bases from V and 5 bases from J, leaving 10 bases between. The germline V gene has CDR1 MDHEN and CDR2 SYDVKM. CDR3 sequence reads: CASSLDGDYGYTF. As DNA, the CDR3 is TGTGCCAGCAGTTTGGACGGGGATTATGGCTACACCTTC.

J is TRBJ1-3 and V is TRBV3-1 (or the pseudogene TRBV3-2); unclear D gene. Per the germline V gene, CDR1 is LGHDT and CDR2 is YNNKEL (reference sequence). Trimming stripped 6 bases from V and 3 bases from J, with 12 bases between. This CDR3 region has 14 residues. The CDR3 nucleotides are TGTGCCAGCAGTTCAGGTTTTCGTGGAAACACCATATATTTT. It codes for CASSSGFRGNTIYF.

The chain couples TRBV7-2 to TRBJ1-1; 8 nucleotides line up with TRBD1. The germline V gene encodes CDR1 SGHTA and CDR2 FQGNSA. The CDR3 length is 15 residues. Trimming took 5 bases from V and 5 from J; bases not matched to a gene: 10. The CDR3 sequence is CASSHPQGAWTEAFF. The CDR3 region has the DNA TGTGCCAGCAGCCACCCCCAGGGGGCTTGGACTGAAGCTTTCTTT.

The rearrangement uses TRBV3-1 (or the pseudogene TRBV3-2) and TRBJ1-5, with 7 bases identical to TRBD1. The trim removed 4 bases at V and 5 bases at J, leaving 8 bases unmatched. The CDR3 runs to 15 residues. Germline V gives CDR1 LGHDT, CDR2 YNNKEL (reference sequence). CDR3 loop: CASSPQGQSHQPQHF. The CDR3 coding sequence is TGTGCCAGCAGCCCGCAGGGACAGAGCCATCAGCCCCAGCATTTT.

V is TRBV5-1 and J is TRBJ1-1; D may be TRBD1 (5 bases). The ends were cut back, 4 bases at V and 4 bases at J, with 17 bases in the middle. The CDR3 is 15 amino acids. CDR1 is SGHRS and CDR2 is YFSETQ in the germline V gene. The CDR3 here is CASSLVGGVGTEAFF. CDR3 DNA: TGCGCCAGCAGCCTAGTCGGGGGGGTCGGCACTGAAGCTTTCTTT.

The count of this clone is one. V gene TRBV7-3 combines with J gene TRBJ2-7; D remains unclear. The CDR3 has 18 amino acids. V lost 4 bases, J lost 1 base, and 23 bases lay in between. Germline loops: CDR1 SGHTA, CDR2 FQGTGA. CDR3: CASSSSPPLRDQSYEQYF. CDR3 bases: TGTGCCAGCAGCTCGAGTCCCCCACTCAGAGACCAGTCCTACGAGCAGTACTTC.

The J gene is TRBJ1-6, the V gene TRBV7-9; tentatively, D is TRBD1 (5 bases). The CDR3 covers 16 residues. V shed 5 bases and J shed 0 bases, with 11 bases lying between them. Germline values: CDR1 SEHNR, CDR2 FQNEAQ (reference sequence). The DNA for the CDR3 is TGTGCCAGCAGCCCCGAGGGGAGCTCCTATAATTCACCCCTCCACTTT. The encoded protein is CASSPEGSSYNSPLHF.

The chain links TRBV3-1 (or the pseudogene TRBV3-2) to TRBJ2-2; perhaps TRBD1 as D (6 bases). The CDR3 spans 15 residues. The germline V and J ends were trimmed by 1 base and 4 bases, with 10 bases remaining between them. CDR1 is LGHDT, CDR2 YNNKEL, per germline (reference sequence). In DNA form, the CDR3 reads TGTGCCAGCAGCCAAGGAGACAGGCCCACCGGGGAGCTGTTTTTT. Its protein product is CASSQGDRPTGELFF.

The V call is TRBV3-1 (or the pseudogene TRBV3-2), the J call TRBJ1-1, with D hard to call. Germline CDR1 reads LGHDT; CDR2 reads YNNKEL (reference sequence). This CDR3 has 15 amino acids. Trimming removed 1 base from V and 0 bases from J, with 9 bases in between. In DNA, the CDR3 is TGTGCCAGCAGCCAAGTAGGCAGGATGAACACTGAAGCTTTCTTT. This sequence encodes CASSQVGRMNTEAFF.

The V and J genes are TRBV11-2 and TRBJ2-7, with D possibly matching TRBD1 (6 bases). V gave up 1 base and J gave up 2 bases, with 12 bases separating them. CDR1 and CDR2 from the germline V gene are SGHAT and FQNNGV. The CDR3 consists of 15 residues. This chain's CDR3 is CASSLGTDYTYEQYF. The DNA for the CDR3 is TGTGCCAGCAGCTTAGGGACAGACTATACCTACGAGCAGTACTTC.

V usage is TRBV3-1 (or the pseudogene TRBV3-2) and J usage is TRBJ2-1; D uncertain. CDR1 and CDR2 (germline): LGHDT, YNNKEL (reference sequence). CDR3 size: 12 residues. V lost 1 base and J 9 bases, leaving 7 bases between the germline ends. The CDR3 DNA reads TGTGCCAGCAGCCAAGTCGTGGGTGAGCAGTTCTTC. It codes for CASSQVVGEQFF.

This rearrangement joins TRBV3-1 (or the pseudogene TRBV3-2) to TRBJ2-3; D remains unclear. Germline CDR1 is LGHDT and CDR2 is YNNKEL (reference sequence). This CDR3 region has 11 residues. Deletions cut 2 bases from V and 3 bases from J, with 0 bases between. In DNA form, the CDR3 reads TGTGCCAGCAGCCAAACAGATACGCAGTATTTT. Protein product: CASSQTDTQYF.

J is TRBJ1-5 and V is TRBV4-2; weak D call: TRBD1 (5 bases). V shed 0 bases and J shed 7 bases, with 16 bases lying between them. CDR1 is LGHNA and CDR2 is YNFKEQ in the germline V gene. The CDR3 consists of 16 residues. The CDR3 nucleotides are TGTGCCAGCAGCCAAGAATACCGACAGACCCACCAGCCCCAGCATTTT. Translation: CASSQEYRQTHQPQHF.

V and J are TRBV7-2 and TRBJ2-5; 7 bases map to TRBD1. The CDR3 has 14 amino acids. Germline CDR1 and CDR2: SGHTA and FQGNSA. V shed 3 bases, J shed 1 base, and the junction held 2 bases outside the gene matches. The CDR3 here is CASSLRQGQETQYF. The CDR3 DNA follows: TGTGCCAGCAGCTTGAGACAGGGCCAAGAGACCCAGTACTTC.

This chain joins TRBV6-2 or TRBV6-3 and TRBJ1-5; tentatively, D is TRBD1 (5 bases). The V end lost 4 bases, the J end lost 5 bases, and 9 bases lay between the germline ends. Germline V gene lookup returns CDR1 MNHEY and CDR2 SVGEGT. The CDR3 totals 13 residues. The CDR3 DNA reads as TGTGCCAGCAGTTCGGGGGGACATCAGCCCCAGCATTTT. The encoded protein is CASSSGGHQPQHF.